This TCR beta chain derives from a study of shared clonotypes between healthy human individuals. V was trimmed by 4 bases and J by 3 bases, leaving 16 bases between them. From germline, CDR1 is SGHAT and CDR2 FQNNGV. The CDR3 length is 16 residues. Generated by immunoSEQ multiplex PCR, the TCRdb table keeps only in-frame clones and is missing some. Here the sample spans around 2,000,000 clones, approximately 95% being singletons. J is TRBJ2-1 and V is TRBV11-2; D may be TRBD1 or TRBD2 (5 bases each). Sample: naive CD4+ T cells sorted from blood. Documented subset: CD45RA+ positively selected. This clonotype originated in a man between 18 and 35 years old in good health. CDR3 DNA sequence: TGTGCCAGCAGCTCCTCCCGGGACCAAATCTACAATGAGCAGTTCTTC. As protein: CASSSSRDQIYNEQFF.